This T cell receptor beta chain was captured in a study of T cell changes during pregnancy in multiple sclerosis. Using immunoSEQ multiplex PCR, the repertoire was profiled, and TCRdb retains in-frame clones only, with some absent. The sample includes tens of thousands of clones, less than 95% of them seen just once. CDR1 MDHEN and CDR2 SYDVKM come from the germline V gene. This CDR3 region has 16 residues. The V end lost 3 bases, the J end lost 1 base, and 16 bases lay between the germline ends. This TCR was sampled from a female donor in good health, enrolled as a control in a pregnancy study. The chain combines TRBV28 with TRBJ2-7, with D possibly matching TRBD2 (6 bases). Sample: peripheral blood, taken in the first trimester of pregnancy. This CDR3 reads CASSFVRDVPSYEQYF. CDR3 nucleotides: TGTGCCAGCAGTTTCGTGCGGGATGTACCTTCCTACGAGCAGTACTTC.